Listed below are T cell receptor beta chains from one sample, sequenced in a study of a mutant IDH1 vaccine in newly diagnosed glioma. The method was immunoSEQ multiplex PCR; TCRdb's version includes in-frame clones alone and lacks a portion of them. The sample has about 25,000 clones; less than 85% are singletons. Antigens of these TCRs are unknown. The starting material was peripheral blood mononuclear cells (PBMCs), obtained from a glioma patient whose treatment included an IDH1 peptide vaccine. These receptors originate from a man aged 18 to 30 with glioma. Some clones in this sample may be carry-over from other donors' samples. Both conserved end residues are part of each CDR3. The D gene is left open where the match is weak. Only some rows state a clone size, as once, few, many or a class for expanded clones.

>once|.|TRBJ1-6|TRBV12-5
CASGLDRRLGSPLHF
TGTGCTAGTGGTTTGGACAGGCGACTTGGTTCACCCCTCCACTTT
>once|.|TRBJ2-7|TRBV7-8
CASSTRDRRYEQYF
TGTGCCAGCAGCACGAGGGACCGCCGCTACGAGCAGTACTTC
>.|TRBD1|TRBJ2-1|TRBV27
CASTLGTEAYNEQFF
TGTGCCAGCACCCTCGGGACAGAGGCCTACAATGAGCAGTTCTTC
>.|.|TRBJ1-2|TRBV18
CASSPVGQGRANYGYTF
TGTGCCAGCTCCCCAGTGGGCCAAGGCAGGGCTAACTATGGCTACACCTTC
>.|.|TRBJ2-1|TRBV4-3
CASSPVGRISYNEQFF
TGCGCCAGCAGCCCTGTGGGGCGCATCTCCTACAATGAGCAGTTCTTC
>.|.|TRBJ2-7|TRBV4-3
CASSRNRYTIYEQYF
TGCGCCAGCAGCCGGAACAGGTATACTATCTACGAGCAGTACTTC
>few|.|TRBJ2-7|TRBV19
CASSITGYSYEQYF
TGTGCCAGTAGTATCACAGGGTACTCCTACGAGCAGTACTTC
>.|TRBD2|TRBJ2-5|TRBV5-1
CASSLGGRAAHQETQYF
TGCGCCAGCAGCTTGGGCGGGAGGGCGGCCCACCAAGAGACCCAGTACTTC
>.|TRBD2|TRBJ2-7|TRBV5-6
CASSLVGGRARYEQYF
TGTGCCAGCAGCTTGGTGGGCGGGAGGGCCCGCTACGAGCAGTACTTC
>.|TRBD1|TRBJ1-1|TRBV30
CAWDRGTGRAFF
TGTGCCTGGGACCGGGGGACAGGACGGGCTTTCTTT
>.|.|TRBJ2-3|TRBV2
CASSVVWGDGDTQYF
TGTGCCAGCAGTGTAGTGTGGGGGGATGGAGATACGCAGTATTTT
>few|.|TRBJ2-1|TRBV6-5
CASSWGRDNEQFF
TGTGCCAGCAGTTGGGGCCGCGACAATGAGCAGTTCTTC
>few|.|TRBJ1-2|TRBV5-8
CASSLGALRYGYTF
TGTGCCAGCAGCTTGGGAGCCCTGAGATATGGCTACACCTTC
>.|.|TRBJ2-5|TRBV30
CACWNSLQETQYF
TGTGCCTGCTGGAACAGCCTCCAAGAGACCCAGTACTTC
>few|.|TRBJ1-5|TRBV5-1
CASSRTGRDQPQHF
TGCGCCAGCAGCCGTACAGGACGGGATCAGCCCCAGCATTTT
>.|TRBD1|TRBJ2-7|TRBV28
CASSYWTGTYEQYF
TGTGCCAGCAGTTACTGGACAGGTACCTACGAGCAGTACTTC
>once|.|TRBJ2-3|TRBV11-2
CASSLGGRGTDTQYF
TGTGCCAGCAGCTTAGGAGGCAGGGGCACAGATACGCAGTATTTT